This T cell receptor (beta chain) was observed in a study of T-cell reconstitution after alpha-beta-depleted transplantation in children. General study results and limits: T-cell numbers and diversity, one year after transplant, stemmed largely from T cells that were newly produced. Expanded graft clones, several hundred of them, were reportedly the source of alpha-beta T cells about two months after transplant.

Per the germline V gene, CDR1 is SQVTM and CDR2 is ANQGSEA. After removal of 3 bases from V and 8 bases from J, the junction contained 5 bases not matched to a gene. This CDR3 has 13 residues. Concerning this clonotype itself: Antigen specificity is unknown.

For TCRbeta, the library was prepared with unique molecular identifiers. From the PCR reads, TCRdb called clonotypes with MiXCR, one entry per CDR3 protein. The sample has 550,000 to 800,000 distinct CDR3 sequences, about 12% seen once; the top ten hold about 0.79%. The chain links TRBV29-1 to TRBJ2-1; 9 nucleotides match TRBD2. This clonotype was obtained from a girl under 10 years old with congenital amegakaryocytic thrombocytopenia, due to receive a stem cell transplant. The input for sequencing was PBMCs, taken before TCRalphabeta/CD19-depleted stem cell transplant. CDR3 residues: CSVDLAGVHEQFF. The DNA of the CDR3 is TGCAGCGTTGATTTAGCGGGAGTCCATGAGCAGTTCTTC.